Included here is one T cell receptor beta chain sequence, with context. Per the study methods: Reference gene primer amplification gave estimated nucleated cell counts. Method: immunoSEQ multiplex PCR; TCRdb's copy keeps in-frame clones and lacks some. The DNA gave D and trimming, while V, J and clone size come from that table. The table lists some 200,000 clones, 88% of them singletons. These data are taken from a study of blood T cell repertoires in COVID-19. Study as a whole: Sources were T cells, B-cell-depleted T cells, or PBMCs; the material itself was cDNA or gDNA.

This CDR3 region has 14 residues. Germline lookup yields CDR1 SGHRS and CDR2 YFSETQ. V was trimmed by 3 bases and J by 2 bases, leaving 10 bases between them. J is TRBJ2-3 and V is TRBV5-1, with D possibly TRBD1 on 6 matching bases. The sample comprised peripheral blood. The clonotype comes from a man aged 40-50 years with active or convalescent COVID-19. The CDR3 spells CASSSGQTTDTQYF. In DNA, the CDR3 is TGCGCCAGCAGCTCCGGACAGACCACAGATACGCAGTATTTT.